The sequence of this T cell receptor (beta chain) was determined in a study of cytomegalovirus exposure and HLA in healthy donors. This clone was detected a few times. Germline-derived CDR1 and CDR2 are MNHEY and SMNVEV (reference sequence). Trimming shortened V by 5 bases and J by 1 base, and 8 bases separated the two germline ends. This CDR3 contains 14 residues. PCR employed 60 Vbeta and 13 Jbeta primers. Profiled with immunoSEQ multiplex PCR; TCRdb holds only in-frame clones, not every one. The table lists approximately 150,000 clones, 70% to 80% of them singletons, with roughly 3.6% in the top ten.

Sequencing input: PBMCs. The sequence was obtained from a human donor in good health. The V and J genes are TRBV27 and TRBJ2-2; D is undetermined. CDR3: CASSARQNTGELFF. Written as DNA, the CDR3 is TGTGCCAGCAGTGCAAGACAGAACACCGGGGAGCTGTTTTTT.